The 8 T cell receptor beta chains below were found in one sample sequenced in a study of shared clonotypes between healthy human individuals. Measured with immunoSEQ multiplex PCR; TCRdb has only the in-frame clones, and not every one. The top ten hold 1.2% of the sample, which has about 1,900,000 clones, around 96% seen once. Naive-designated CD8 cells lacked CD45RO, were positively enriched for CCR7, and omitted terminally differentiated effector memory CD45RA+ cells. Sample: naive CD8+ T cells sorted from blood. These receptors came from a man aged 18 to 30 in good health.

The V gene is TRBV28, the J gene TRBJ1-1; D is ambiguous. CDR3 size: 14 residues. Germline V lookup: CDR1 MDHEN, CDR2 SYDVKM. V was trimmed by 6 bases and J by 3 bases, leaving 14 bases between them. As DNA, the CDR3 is TGTGCCAGCAGCACTTCGAGCTCTTACACTGAAGCTTTCTTT. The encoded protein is CASSTSSSYTEAFF.

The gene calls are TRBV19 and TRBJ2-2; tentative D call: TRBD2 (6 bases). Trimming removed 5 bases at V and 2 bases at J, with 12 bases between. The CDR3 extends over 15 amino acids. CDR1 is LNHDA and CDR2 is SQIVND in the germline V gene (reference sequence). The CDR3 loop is CASSSLTSNTGELFF. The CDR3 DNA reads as TGTGCCAGTAGTTCCCTTACTAGCAACACCGGGGAGCTGTTTTTT.

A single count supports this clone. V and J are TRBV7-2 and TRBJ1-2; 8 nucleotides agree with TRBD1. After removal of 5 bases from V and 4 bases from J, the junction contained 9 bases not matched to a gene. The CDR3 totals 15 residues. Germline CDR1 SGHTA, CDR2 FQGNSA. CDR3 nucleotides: TGTGCCAGCAGCCCTTCCGGGACAGGAGCCTATGGCTACACCTTC. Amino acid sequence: CASSPSGTGAYGYTF. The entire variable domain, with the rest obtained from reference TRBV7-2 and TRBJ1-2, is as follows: GAGVSQSPSNKVTEKGKDVELRCDPISGHTALYWYRQSLGQGLEFLIYFQGNSAPDKSGLPSDRFSAERTGGSVSTLTIQRTQQEDSAVYLCASSPSGTGAYGYTFGSGTRLTVV.

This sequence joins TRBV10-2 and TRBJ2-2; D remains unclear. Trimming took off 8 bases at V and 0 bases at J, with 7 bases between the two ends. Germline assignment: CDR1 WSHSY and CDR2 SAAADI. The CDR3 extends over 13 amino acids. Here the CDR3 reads CASRWPNTGELFF. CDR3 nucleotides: TGCGCCAGCCGATGGCCGAACACCGGGGAGCTGTTTTTT.

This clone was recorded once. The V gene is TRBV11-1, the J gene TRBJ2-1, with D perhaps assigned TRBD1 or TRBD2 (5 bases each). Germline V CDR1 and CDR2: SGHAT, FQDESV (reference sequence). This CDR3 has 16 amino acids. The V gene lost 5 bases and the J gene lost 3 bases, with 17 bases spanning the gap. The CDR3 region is CASSNLRGVHYNEQFF. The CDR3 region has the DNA TGTGCCAGCAGCAACCTTAGGGGAGTCCACTACAATGAGCAGTTCTTC.

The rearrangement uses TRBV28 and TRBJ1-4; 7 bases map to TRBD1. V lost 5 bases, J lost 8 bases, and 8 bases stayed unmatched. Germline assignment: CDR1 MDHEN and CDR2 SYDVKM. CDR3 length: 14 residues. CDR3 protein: CASSPGQREEKLFF. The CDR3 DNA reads TGTGCCAGCAGTCCGGGACAGCGGGAGGAAAAACTGTTTTTT.

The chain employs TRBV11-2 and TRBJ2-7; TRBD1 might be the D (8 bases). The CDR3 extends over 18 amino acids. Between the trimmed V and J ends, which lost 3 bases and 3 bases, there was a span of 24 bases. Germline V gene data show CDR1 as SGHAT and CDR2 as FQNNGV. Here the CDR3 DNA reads TGTGCCAGCAGCTTGGGGGGGGGAGGACAGGGACGAGTCTACGAGCAGTACTTC. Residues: CASSLGGGGQGRVYEQYF.

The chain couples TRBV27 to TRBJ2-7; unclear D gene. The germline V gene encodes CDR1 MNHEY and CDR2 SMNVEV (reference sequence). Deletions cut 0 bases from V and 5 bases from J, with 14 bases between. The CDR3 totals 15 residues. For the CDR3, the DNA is TGTGCCAGCAGTTTATCGGGCGGAGTAGGACACGAGCAGTACTTC. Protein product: CASSLSGGVGHEQYF.